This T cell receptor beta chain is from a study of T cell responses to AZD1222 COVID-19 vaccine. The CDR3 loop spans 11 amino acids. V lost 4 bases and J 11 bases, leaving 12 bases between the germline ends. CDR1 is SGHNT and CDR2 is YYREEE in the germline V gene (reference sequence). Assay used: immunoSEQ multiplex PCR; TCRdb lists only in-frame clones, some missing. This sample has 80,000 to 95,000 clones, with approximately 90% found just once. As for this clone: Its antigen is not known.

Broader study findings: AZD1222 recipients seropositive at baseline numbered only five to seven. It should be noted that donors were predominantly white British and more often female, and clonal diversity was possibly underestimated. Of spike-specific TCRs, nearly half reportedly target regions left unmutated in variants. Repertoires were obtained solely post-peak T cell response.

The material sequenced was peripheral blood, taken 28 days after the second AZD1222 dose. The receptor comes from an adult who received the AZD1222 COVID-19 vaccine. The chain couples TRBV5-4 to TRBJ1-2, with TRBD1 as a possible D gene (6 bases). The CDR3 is CASSNRARYTF. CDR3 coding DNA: TGTGCCAGCAGCAACAGGGCTCGGTACACCTTC.